This TCR beta chain was recovered during a study of cytotoxic CD8 clonotypes in ibrutinib-treated CLL. Germline lookup yields CDR1 SGHRS and CDR2 YFSETQ. This CDR3 has 14 residues. Trimming cost V 0 bases and J 0 bases, with 6 bases left between them. Of note for this clone: Its target is not known.

Broader study findings: For progressing versus sustained-remission patients, sampling times were not the same.

Data came from immunoSEQ multiplex PCR; TCRdb stores just in-frame clones and leaves some out. The sample has about 130,000 clones; around four fifths are singletons. Sequences were derived from PBMCs, sampled after 24 months of ibrutinib treatment. The receptor was derived from a human donor with chronic lymphocytic leukemia. The chain joins TRBV5-1 to TRBJ2-5; D is unresolved. CDR3 in DNA: TGCGCCAGCAGCTTGGATCGGTACCAAGAGACCCAGTACTTC. It encodes CASSLDRYQETQYF.